This TCR beta chain appears in the sequencing data of a study of cytomegalovirus exposure and HLA in healthy donors. CDR3 length: 14 amino acids. The J segment lost 4 bases and the V segment lost 7 bases, leaving 9 bases of the junction unmatched. Germline-derived CDR1 and CDR2 are SGHRS and YFSETQ. This table comes from immunoSEQ multiplex PCR, and its TCRdb copy is limited to in-frame clones, with some not included. The table records 150,000 to 200,000 clones, 88% of them present only once. The receptor's source is a man between 18 and 35 years old in good health and CMV-seronegative. Sequencing was performed on PBMCs. V and J are TRBV5-1 and TRBJ2-7; TRBD1 matches at 9 bases. The CDR3 reads CASYTGTGSYEQYF. The CDR3 bases are TGCGCCAGCTACACCGGGACAGGGTCGTACGAGCAGTACTTC.